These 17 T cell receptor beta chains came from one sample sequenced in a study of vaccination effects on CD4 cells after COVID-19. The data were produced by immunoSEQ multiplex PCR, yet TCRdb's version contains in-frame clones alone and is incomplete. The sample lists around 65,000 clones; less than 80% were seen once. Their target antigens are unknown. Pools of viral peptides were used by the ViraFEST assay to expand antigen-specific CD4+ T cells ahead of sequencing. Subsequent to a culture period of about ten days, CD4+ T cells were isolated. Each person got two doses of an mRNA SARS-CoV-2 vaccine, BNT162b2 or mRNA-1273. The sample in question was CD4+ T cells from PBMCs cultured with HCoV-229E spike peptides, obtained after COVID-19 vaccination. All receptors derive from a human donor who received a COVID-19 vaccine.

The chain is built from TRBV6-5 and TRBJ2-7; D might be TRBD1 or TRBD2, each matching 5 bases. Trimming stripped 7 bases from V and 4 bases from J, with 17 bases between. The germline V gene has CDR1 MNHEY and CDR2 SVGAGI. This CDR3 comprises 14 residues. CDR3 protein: CASKIAGTTYEQYV. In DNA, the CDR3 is TGTGCCAGCAAAATCGCCGGGACGACGTACGAGCAGTACGTC.

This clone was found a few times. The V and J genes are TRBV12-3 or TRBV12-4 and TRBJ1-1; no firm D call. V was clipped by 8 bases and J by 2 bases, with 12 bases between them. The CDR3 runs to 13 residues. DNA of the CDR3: TGTGCCAGCGCCAACGGGCCCAACACTGAAGCTTTCTTT. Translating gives CASANGPNTEAFF.

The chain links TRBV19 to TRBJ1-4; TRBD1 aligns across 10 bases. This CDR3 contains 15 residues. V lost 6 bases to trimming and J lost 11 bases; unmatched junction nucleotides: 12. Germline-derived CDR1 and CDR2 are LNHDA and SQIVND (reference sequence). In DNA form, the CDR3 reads TGTGCCAGTAGGCCGACCGGGACAGGGGCAGGGAAACTGTTTTTT. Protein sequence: CASRPTGTGAGKLFF. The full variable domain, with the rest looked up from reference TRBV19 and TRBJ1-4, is DGGITQSPKYLFRKEGQNVTLSCEQNLNHDAMYWYRQDPGQGLRLIYYSQIVNDFQKGDIAEGYSVSREKKESFPLTVTSAQKNPTAFYLCASRPTGTGAGKLFFGSGTQLSVL.

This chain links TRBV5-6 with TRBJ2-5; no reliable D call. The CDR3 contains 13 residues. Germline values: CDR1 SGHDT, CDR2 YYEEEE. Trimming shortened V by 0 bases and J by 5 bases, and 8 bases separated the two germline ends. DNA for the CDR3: TGTGCCAGCAGCTTGGACCGTGCCGAGACCCAGTACTTC. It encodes CASSLDRAETQYF. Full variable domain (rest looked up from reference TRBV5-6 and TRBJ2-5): DAGVTQSPTHLIKTRGQQVTLRCSPKSGHDTVSWYQQALGQGPQFIFQYYEEEERQRGNFPDRFSGHQFPNYSSELNVNALLLGDSALYLCASSLDRAETQYFGPGTRLLVL.

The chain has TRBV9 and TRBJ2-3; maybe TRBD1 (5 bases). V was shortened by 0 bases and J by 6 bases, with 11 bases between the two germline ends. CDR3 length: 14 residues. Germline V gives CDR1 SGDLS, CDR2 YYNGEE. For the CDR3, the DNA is TGTGCCAGCAGCGTAGAGGGGTATCCCGATACGCAGTATTTT. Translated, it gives CASSVEGYPDTQYF.

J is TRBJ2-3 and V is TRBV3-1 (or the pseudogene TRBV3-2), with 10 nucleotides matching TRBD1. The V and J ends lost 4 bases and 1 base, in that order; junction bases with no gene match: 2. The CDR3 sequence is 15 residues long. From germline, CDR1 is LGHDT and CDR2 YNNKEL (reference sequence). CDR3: CASSPGQGGTDTQYF. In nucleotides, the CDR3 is TGTGCCAGCAGCCCCGGACAGGGGGGCACAGATACGCAGTATTTT.

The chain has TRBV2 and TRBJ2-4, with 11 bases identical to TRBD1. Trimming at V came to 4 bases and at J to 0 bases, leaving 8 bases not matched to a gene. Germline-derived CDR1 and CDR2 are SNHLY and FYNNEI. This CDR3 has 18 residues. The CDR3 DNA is TGTGCCAGCAGTGGGGGACAGGGGGATCCTCTAGCCAAAAACATTCAGTACTTC. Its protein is CASSGGQGDPLAKNIQYF.

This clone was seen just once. CDR3 region: CASSNIPGLGSGANVLTF. CDR3 nucleotides: TGCGCCAGCAGCAATATCCCGGGACTAGGGTCTGGGGCCAACGTCCTGACTTTC. This chain links TRBV5-1 with TRBJ2-6; 8 bases align to TRBD2. V lost 4 bases to trimming and J lost 1 base; unmatched junction nucleotides: 10. CDR3 length: 18 residues. In germline, CDR1 is SGHRS, CDR2 YFSETQ.

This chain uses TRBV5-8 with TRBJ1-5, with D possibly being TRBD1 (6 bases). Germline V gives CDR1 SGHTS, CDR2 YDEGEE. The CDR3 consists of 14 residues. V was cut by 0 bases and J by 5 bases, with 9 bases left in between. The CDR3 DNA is TGTGCCAGCAGCTTGGTGGCAGGGGATCAGCCCCAGCATTTT. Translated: CASSLVAGDQPQHF.

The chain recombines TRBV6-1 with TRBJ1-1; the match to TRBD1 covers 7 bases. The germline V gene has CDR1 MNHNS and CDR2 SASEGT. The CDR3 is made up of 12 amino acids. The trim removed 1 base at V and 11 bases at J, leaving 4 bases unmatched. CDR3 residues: CASSEVRGRAFF. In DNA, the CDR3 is TGTGCCAGCAGTGAAGTAAGGGGGCGGGCTTTCTTT.

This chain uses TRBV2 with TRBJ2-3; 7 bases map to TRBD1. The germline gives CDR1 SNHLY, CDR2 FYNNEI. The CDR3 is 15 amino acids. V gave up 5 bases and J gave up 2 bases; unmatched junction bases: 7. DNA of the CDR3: TGTGCCAGCAGTCGGGAACAGGGGTCCACAGATACGCAGTATTTT. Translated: CASSREQGSTDTQYF.

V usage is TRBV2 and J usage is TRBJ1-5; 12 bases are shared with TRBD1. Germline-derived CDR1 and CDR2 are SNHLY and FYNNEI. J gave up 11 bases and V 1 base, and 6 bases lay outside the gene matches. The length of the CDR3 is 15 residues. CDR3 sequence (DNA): TGTGCCAGCAGTGAAGGTGGGACAGGGGGCAAGGCCCAGCATTTT. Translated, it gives CASSEGGTGGKAQHF. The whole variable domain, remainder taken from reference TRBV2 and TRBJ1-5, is EPEVTQTPSHQVTQMGQEVILRCVPISNHLYFYWYRQILGQKVEFLVSFYNNEISEKSEIFDDQFSVERPDGSNFTLKIRSTKLEDSAMYFCASSEGGTGGKAQHFGDGTRLSIL.

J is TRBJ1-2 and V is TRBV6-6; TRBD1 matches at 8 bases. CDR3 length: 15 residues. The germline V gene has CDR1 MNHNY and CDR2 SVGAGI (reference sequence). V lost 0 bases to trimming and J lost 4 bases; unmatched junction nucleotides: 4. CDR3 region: CASSYSDRDRYGYTF. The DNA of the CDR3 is TGTGCCAGCAGTTACTCGGACAGGGACCGCTATGGCTACACCTTC.

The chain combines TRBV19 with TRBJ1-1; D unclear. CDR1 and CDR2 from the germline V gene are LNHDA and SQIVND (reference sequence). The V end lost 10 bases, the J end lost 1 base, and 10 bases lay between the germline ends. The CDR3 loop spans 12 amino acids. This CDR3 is CATTRGNTEAFF. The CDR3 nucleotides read TGTGCCACCACCCGAGGGAACACTGAAGCTTTCTTT.

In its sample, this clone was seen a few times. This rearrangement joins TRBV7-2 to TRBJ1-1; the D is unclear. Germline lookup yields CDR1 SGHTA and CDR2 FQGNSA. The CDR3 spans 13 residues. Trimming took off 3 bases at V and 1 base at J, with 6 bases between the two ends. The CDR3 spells CASSLSGNTEAFF. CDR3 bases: TGTGCCAGCAGCTTGTCAGGGAACACTGAAGCTTTCTTT.

Written as DNA, the CDR3 is TGTGCCAGCAGCTTAGGATCGATGGGGCCCCAGCATTTT. Protein: CASSLGSMGPQHF. The V and J genes are TRBV5-5 and TRBJ1-5; D unresolved. CDR1 is SGHKS, CDR2 YYEKEE, per germline (reference sequence). V was clipped by 2 bases and J by 9 bases, with 12 bases between them. This CDR3 comprises 13 residues.

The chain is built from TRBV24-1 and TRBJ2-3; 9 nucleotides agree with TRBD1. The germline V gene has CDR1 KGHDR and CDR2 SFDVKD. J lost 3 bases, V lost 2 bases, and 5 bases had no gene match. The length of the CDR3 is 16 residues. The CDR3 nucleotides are TGTGCCACCAGTGATTGGGGGACAGGGATAACAGATACGCAGTATTTT. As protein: CATSDWGTGITDTQYF.